The T cell receptor (beta chain) under discussion was sequenced for a study of a mutant IDH1 vaccine in newly diagnosed glioma. About the study: All eight of the vaccinations patients received fell in weeks 1, 3, 5, 7, 11, 15, 19 and 23. Patients were started on vaccination 4-6 weeks after radiotherapy alone, or with temozolomide cycles. Most had both radiotherapy and temozolomide beforehand; others had only one. The study, taken as a whole, reports: Seemingly, top peripheral T cell clonotype changes bore no relation to pseudoprogression.

A remark on this clone: The antigen is undetermined.

Assay: immunoSEQ multiplex PCR; the TCRdb copy retains only in-frame clones and omits some. The data hold 50,000 to 75,000 clones, with 75% to 85% observed a single time. This sample's time point: week 11, during vaccination. Vaccination comprised doses that each held 300 ug of mutant IDH1 20-mer peptide, plus topical imiquimod. CDR1 is SGHAT, CDR2 FQDESV, per germline (reference sequence). Trimming at V came to 5 bases and at J to 2 bases, leaving 10 bases not matched to a gene. The CDR3 extends over 16 amino acids. Here the sequenced sample was PBMCs, taken from a glioma patient whose treatment included an IDH1 peptide vaccine. The chain links TRBV11-1 to TRBJ2-3, with 7 bases that match TRBD2. This clonotype was obtained from a man between 50 and 59 years old with glioma. In nucleotides, the CDR3 is TGTGCCAGCAGCCCTTCCAGCGGGGCCCTCACAGATACGCAGTATTTT. Protein product: CASSPSSGALTDTQYF.